Sequencing of this TCR beta chain was carried out in a study of blood T cells in healthy people across ages. General observations from the study: Observed TCR beta diversity per million T cells went down as age went up. This fall followed a roughly linear course with age. Those diversity estimates obtained from one million T cells were thought to be underestimates.

V was clipped by 2 bases and J by 3 bases, with 11 bases between them. This CDR3 spans 14 amino acids. Germline V lookup: CDR1 SGHAT, CDR2 FQDESV (reference sequence). Next came a second PCR, run for about 6 to 11 cycles, which used a sample-barcoded 5' primer along with a J-beta primer mix. MiXCR was run by TCRdb on the 5' RACE reads, yielding one entry per CDR3 protein. The table has over 1,200,000 distinct CDR3 sequences, 59% seen once. Approximately 9 milliliters of peripheral blood were drawn from each donor into EDTA-treated tubes. This clonotype has only one observation. Its antigen is still unknown.

The TCR sequence derives from a man aged 18-30 years in good health. The chain recombines TRBV11-1 with TRBJ2-7; D is unresolved. What was sequenced was blood. The CDR3 DNA is TGTGCCAGCAGCTTATCCCGTGGATACTACGAGCAGTACTTC. It yields the protein CASSLSRGYYEQYF.